A selection of T cell receptor beta chains follows, all from one sample in a study of TIL therapy for anti-PD-1-resistant metastatic lung cancer. Sequenced by immunoSEQ multiplex PCR; TCRdb stores in-frame clones only, minus some. The table lists some 90,000 clones, about three fifths of them singletons. The specimen was tumor tissue, collected at baseline. The receptors come from a person between 25 and 79 years old with non-small cell lung cancer. CDR3s include the opening cysteine and the closing phenylalanine or tryptophan.

cdr3_length v_call cdr3_aa
15 TRBV2 CASRALGQDNSPLHF
19 TRBV5-1 CASSLFGPGPLSGANVLTF
15 TRBV9 CASSAKGLSNYGYTF
14 TRBV30 CAWSTGTGNTEAFF
15 TRBV14 CASSLRGDTNTEAFF
15 TRBV7-9 CASSLVAGAPNIQYF
15 TRBV7-9 CASSRTSGVEDEQFF
16 TRBV4-3 CASSQDVADYNSPLHF
14 TRBV6-4 CASSDKGQGYGYTF
13 TRBV15 CATSSGLVYEQYF
16 TRBV24-1 CATSDFGTSGTGELFF
13 TRBV5-4 CASSPPGAETQYF
11 TRBV7-9 CASSWEGEQFF
14 TRBV7-6 CASSPSGPSYEQYF
13 TRBV29-1 CSVPDPGANVLTF
14 TRBV3-1/TRBV3-2 CASSLGAGAYEQYF
13 TRBV19 CATMTSGGETQYF
13 TRBV9 CASSVWEGETQYF
16 TRBV7-2 CASSRLDSLGHNEQFF
14 TRBV19 CASSPGRGNTEAFF
14 TRBV6-2/TRBV6-3 CASSSTNNRETAFF
14 TRBV10-2 CASSDELNTGELFF
18 TRBV9 CASSARLAGVRGTGELFF
16 TRBV14 CASSQVWQGENSPLHF
18 TRBV28 CASSFAGTSGRGYNEQFF
12 TRBV6-6 CASSYRYNEQFF
15 TRBV4-1 CASSQRDREADTQYF
15 TRBV6-1 CASSEQAGVADTQYF
16 TRBV10-1 CASSESIWTGRETQYF
16 TRBV11-2 CASSLVWDRQGVEQYF
13 TRBV5-6 CASVAALNYGYTF
14 TRBV7-9 CASSLGQGVSEQYF
15 TRBV15 CATSRGGVGTGELFF
15 TRBV6-2/TRBV6-3 CASSYRTGPKNIQYF
13 TRBV29-1 CSVVSGSNQPQHF
15 TRBV21-1 CASSKWRTVNQPQHF
17 TRBV9 CASSAPLAGELINEQFF
15 TRBV27 CASSFFGSNSGELFF
14 TRBV29-1 CSVEWDSDYNEQFF